A single sample gave rise to the 16 T cell receptor beta chains below, sequenced in a study of graft-versus-host responses after intestinal transplantation. TCRdb keeps only in-frame clones here, not all; method: immunoSEQ multiplex PCR. Altogether under 130,000 clones are present, approximately 93% being singletons, with the ten largest covering roughly 1%. Antigen specificity for these receptors is unknown. The material was unstimulated CD8+ T cells sorted from spleen or lymph node cells, obtained before intestinal transplant. The origin of the receptors is a human donor who received an intestinal transplant.

This chain links TRBV6-5 with TRBJ1-5; D is unclear. This CDR3 contains 14 residues. Germline CDR1 MNHEY, CDR2 SVGAGI. V lost 8 bases and J 1 base, leaving 12 bases between the germline ends. The CDR3 here is CASGKPVSNQPQHF. CDR3 coding DNA: TGTGCCAGCGGAAAACCAGTCAGCAATCAGCCCCAGCATTTT.

The V call is TRBV7-6, the J call TRBJ1-5, with 8 nucleotides matching TRBD1. In germline, CDR1 is SGHVS, CDR2 FNYEAQ. V lost 5 bases to trimming and J lost 7 bases; unmatched junction nucleotides: 7. The CDR3 runs 14 residues. The CDR3 nucleotides read TGTGCCAGCAGCCCCGACAGGGGAGGGCAGCCCCAGCATTTT. It encodes CASSPDRGGQPQHF.

This clone was counted a single time. The chain combines TRBV27 with TRBJ2-7; D perhaps matches TRBD1 (6 bases). Germline assignment: CDR1 MNHEY and CDR2 SMNVEV (reference sequence). The CDR3 is 15 residues long. The V end lost 5 bases, the J end lost 0 bases, and 14 bases lay between the germline ends. The CDR3, as DNA: TGTGCCAGCAGTAGGCGACAGGTTCCCTCCTACGAGCAGTACTTC. It encodes CASSRRQVPSYEQYF.

The V and J genes are TRBV2 and TRBJ2-2; 9 bases are a match to TRBD2. The V gene end was trimmed by 2 bases and the J gene end by 3 bases; junction bases not matched to a gene: 7. The CDR3 length is 17 residues. CDR1 is SNHLY and CDR2 is FYNNEI in the germline V gene. The CDR3 protein is CASSESGLAGDTGELFF. CDR3 DNA: TGTGCCAGCAGTGAATCGGGACTAGCCGGTGACACCGGGGAGCTGTTTTTT.

CDR3 protein: CASSVAHRGLDNSPLHF. CDR3 sequence (DNA): TGTGCCAGCAGCGTAGCTCATAGGGGGTTGGATAATTCACCCCTCCACTTT. The V gene is TRBV9, the J gene TRBJ1-6; possible D gene TRBD1, 6 bases. CDR1 SGDLS and CDR2 YYNGEE come from the germline V gene. V was pared by 0 bases and J by 5 bases, with 15 bases between. The CDR3 covers 17 residues.

This clone was seen just once. The chain employs TRBV27 and TRBJ1-2; TRBD1 aligns across 9 bases. The junction had 3 bases not matched to a gene; V was cut back by 4 bases and J by 0 bases. Germline loops: CDR1 MNHEY, CDR2 SMNVEV (reference sequence). CDR3 length: 15 residues. The CDR3 is CASSSTGGTNYGYTF. The CDR3 region has the DNA TGTGCCAGCAGTTCAACAGGGGGCACTAACTATGGCTACACCTTC.

The rearrangement links TRBV15 to TRBJ1-1; a possible D gene is TRBD1 (5 bases). Between the trimmed V and J ends, which lost 4 bases and 11 bases, there was a span of 23 bases. Germline CDR1 LNHNV, CDR2 YYDKDF (reference sequence). This CDR3 spans 15 amino acids. The CDR3 coding sequence is TGTGCCACCAGCAAGGGCGGAGGGTCAGTCTGGGACGCTTTCTTT. Its translation is CATSKGGGSVWDAFF.

The CDR3 reads CASSSWRDKQETQYF. CDR3 coding DNA: TGTGCCAGCAGCAGCTGGCGGGACAAGCAAGAGACCCAGTACTTC. The V call is TRBV7-9, the J call TRBJ2-5; TRBD1 or TRBD2 may be the D gene (6 bases each). The V gene lost 5 bases and the J gene lost 2 bases, with 15 bases spanning the gap. Germline values: CDR1 SEHNR, CDR2 FQNEAQ (reference sequence). The CDR3 consists of 15 residues. The complete variable domain, with remaining parts taken from reference TRBV7-9 and TRBJ2-5, reads DTGVSQNPRHKITKRGQNVTFRCDPISEHNRLYWYRQTLGQGPEFLTYFQNEAQLEKSRLLSDRFSAERPKGSFSTLEIQRTEQGDSAMYLCASSSWRDKQETQYFGPGTRLLVL.

V is TRBV11-2 and J is TRBJ1-3; D may be TRBD1 (6 bases). Germline lookup yields CDR1 SGHAT and CDR2 FQNNGV. The CDR3 sequence is 17 residues long. The V end lost 5 bases, the J end lost 0 bases, and 17 bases lay between the germline ends. The CDR3 loop reads CASSQVGGGISGNTIYF. CDR3 DNA: TGTGCCAGCAGCCAAGTAGGGGGTGGGATCTCTGGAAACACCATATATTTT.

The chain carries TRBV4-1 and TRBJ1-1, with D unresolved. Germline V CDR1 and CDR2: MGHRA, YSYEKL. CDR3 size: 13 residues. V lost 2 bases to trimming and J lost 6 bases, with 10 bases between them. DNA of the CDR3: TGCGCCAGCAGCCAAATTTACGGCTCTGAAGCTTTCTTT. It is translated as CASSQIYGSEAFF.

The CDR3 DNA is TGTGCCAGCAGCTTAGGGGTTGGGGCAATATATGGCTACACCTTC. Its protein is CASSLGVGAIYGYTF. This chain links TRBV11-2 with TRBJ1-2, with D perhaps matching TRBD1 (5 bases). V was trimmed by 1 base and J by 5 bases, leaving 14 bases between them. The CDR3 runs to 15 residues. Germline loops: CDR1 SGHAT, CDR2 FQNNGV.

CDR3 sequence reads: CASSPPPGMSTDTQYF. DNA for the CDR3: TGTGCCAGCAGCCCCCCACCTGGTATGTCCACAGATACGCAGTATTTT. V gene TRBV13 combines with J gene TRBJ2-3; D gene unclear. The CDR3 totals 16 residues. Germline-derived CDR1 and CDR2 are PRHDT and FYEKMQ (reference sequence). V lost 5 bases, J lost 2 bases, and 17 bases lay in between.

The V gene is TRBV6-5, the J gene TRBJ2-7; weak D call: TRBD1 (5 bases). CDR3 length equals 14 residues. The germline gives CDR1 MNHEY, CDR2 SVGAGI. With 0 bases removed from V and 2 bases from J, the gap between germline ends came to 8 bases. The CDR3 here is CASSYSTETYEQYF. The CDR3 nucleotides are TGTGCCAGCAGTTACTCGACAGAGACCTACGAGCAGTACTTC.

This rearrangement joins TRBV11-2 to TRBJ2-7; no definite D call. The length of the CDR3 is 12 residues. The ends were cut back, 5 bases at V and 6 bases at J, with 11 bases in the middle. The V gene's germline CDR1 is SGHAT and CDR2 FQNNGV. DNA for the CDR3: TGTGCCAGCAGCCCGCCTTTCGGCGAGCAGTACTTC. Encoded protein: CASSPPFGEQYF. Full variable domain (outside the CDR3, taken from reference TRBV11-2 and TRBJ2-7): EAGVAQSPRYKIIEKRQSVAFWCNPISGHATLYWYQQILGQGPKLLIQFQNNGVVDDSQLPKDRFSAERLKGVDSTLKIQPAKLEDSAVYLCASSPPFGEQYFGPGTRLTVT.

The J gene is TRBJ2-7, the V gene TRBV6-1; D is unresolved. V was trimmed by 8 bases and J by 0 bases, leaving 11 bases between them. The CDR3 runs 13 residues. Looked up from germline, CDR1 is MNHNS and CDR2 is SASEGT. The CDR3 sequence: CASESENSYEQYF. The CDR3 DNA is TGTGCCAGCGAATCAGAGAACTCCTACGAGCAGTACTTC.

The chain employs TRBV10-1 and TRBJ1-2; maybe TRBD1 (5 bases). V gave up 5 bases and J gave up 5 bases, with 15 bases separating them. Germline values: CDR1 WNHNN, CDR2 SYGVQD (reference sequence). The CDR3 has 14 residues. The CDR3 reads CASSPGGNLYGYTF. CDR3 nucleotides: TGCGCCAGCAGTCCGGGGGGGAACCTTTATGGCTACACCTTC.